A single sample gave rise to the 10 T cell receptor beta chains below, sequenced in a study of OX40 agonist ivuxolimab in advanced cancers. The repertoire was sequenced with immunoSEQ multiplex PCR; TCRdb's copy has only in-frame clones and lacks some. In the table there are 94,000 or so clones, under 90% of which are singletons. Sequences were derived from CD4+ or CD8+ T cells sorted from blood, sampled in a trial of the OX40 agonist ivuxolimab. Source of these receptors: an adult with an advanced solid tumor such as melanoma, head and neck, liver or kidney cancer.

The rearrangement joins TRBV10-1 to TRBJ2-5; D is perhaps TRBD2 (6 bases). Looked up from germline, CDR1 is WNHNN and CDR2 is SYGVQD (reference sequence). V lost 0 bases to trimming and J lost 5 bases, with 10 bases between them. CDR3 size: 14 residues. As DNA, the CDR3 is TGCGCCAGCAGTGAGTCGGCAGGGAGGGAGACCCAGTACTTC. Translated: CASSESAGRETQYF.

The rearrangement joins TRBV7-2 to TRBJ2-7; tentative D call: TRBD2 (6 bases). This CDR3 region has 16 residues. Germline CDR1 reads SGHTA; CDR2 reads FQGNSA. Trimming shortened V by 3 bases and J by 0 bases, and 15 bases separated the two germline ends. The CDR3 nucleotides read TGTGCCAGCAGCTTTATGCGGGGACCCTTCTCCTACGAGCAGTACTTC. Translated: CASSFMRGPFSYEQYF.

The gene calls are TRBV15 and TRBJ1-4; D ambiguous. The CDR3 consists of 12 residues. V gave up 11 bases and J gave up 8 bases, with 15 bases separating them. Germline assignment: CDR1 LNHNV and CDR2 YYDKDF (reference sequence). The CDR3 DNA follows: TGTGCCGCCACTGAGGGCTACGAAAAACTGTTTTTT. Translation: CAATEGYEKLFF.

This chain uses TRBV5-5 with TRBJ2-5, with D possibly TRBD1 on 5 matching bases. This CDR3 is 13 amino acids long. V was shortened by 1 base and J by 2 bases, with 6 bases between the two germline ends. Germline CDR1 reads SGHKS; CDR2 reads YYEKEE (reference sequence). CDR3 amino acids: CASSLQGQETQYF. DNA for the CDR3: TGTGCCAGCAGCTTGCAGGGACAAGAGACCCAGTACTTC.

V is TRBV11-2 and J is TRBJ2-1; D is undetermined. Germline lookup yields CDR1 SGHAT and CDR2 FQNNGV. Deletions cut 8 bases from V and 6 bases from J, with 5 bases between. The CDR3 runs to 10 residues. CDR3 protein: CASGINEQFF. The CDR3 DNA reads TGTGCCAGCGGAATCAATGAGCAGTTCTTC. The full variable domain, rest sourced from reference TRBV11-2 and TRBJ2-1, is EAGVAQSPRYKIIEKRQSVAFWCNPISGHATLYWYQQILGQGPKLLIQFQNNGVVDDSQLPKDRFSAERLKGVDSTLKIQPAKLEDSAVYLCASGINEQFFGPGTRLTVL.

The CDR3 bases are TGTGCCAGCAGCCTCAGGGCAGATAATTCACCCCTCCACTTT. This gives the protein CASSLRADNSPLHF. This sequence joins TRBV7-3 and TRBJ1-6; tentative D call: TRBD1 (5 bases). V was shortened by 5 bases and J by 5 bases, with 10 bases between the two germline ends. The CDR3 length is 14 residues. Germline CDR1 SGHTA, CDR2 FQGTGA.

The rearrangement joins TRBV2 to TRBJ2-5; D not certain. In germline, CDR1 is SNHLY, CDR2 FYNNEI. The germline V and J ends were trimmed by 3 bases and 2 bases, with 10 bases remaining between them. The CDR3 length is 14 residues. DNA for the CDR3: TGTGCCAGCAGTGAGCAGAGAGATCAAGAGACCCAGTACTTC. Protein product: CASSEQRDQETQYF.

The count of this clone is one. V is TRBV7-2 and J is TRBJ2-3; 9 bases align to TRBD2. The V gene's germline CDR1 is SGHTA and CDR2 FQGNSA. There are 16 residues in the CDR3. The ends lost 3 bases at V and 1 base at J; junction bases unmatched: 5. CDR3 in amino acids: CASSFLAGEGTDTQYF. CDR3 nucleotide sequence: TGTGCCAGCAGCTTTTTAGCGGGGGAAGGCACAGATACGCAGTATTTT.

The V gene is TRBV4-2, the J gene TRBJ2-3, with 13 bases fitting TRBD2. The CDR3 contains 15 residues. The junction had 1 base not matched to a gene; V was cut back by 4 bases and J by 3 bases. CDR1 LGHNA and CDR2 YNFKEQ come from the germline V gene. CDR3 bases: TGTGCCAGCAGCCCGGGACTAGCGGGAACAGATACGCAGTATTTT. It codes for CASSPGLAGTDTQYF.

The chain has TRBV29-1 and TRBJ2-7, with D unclear. The V gene lost 4 bases and the J gene lost 5 bases, with 12 bases spanning the gap. The CDR3 length is 12 residues. Germline V CDR1 and CDR2: SQVTM, ANQGSEA. The CDR3 coding sequence is TGCAGCGTTGCCCCGAGGTTCGACGAGCAGTACTTC. This sequence encodes CSVAPRFDEQYF.